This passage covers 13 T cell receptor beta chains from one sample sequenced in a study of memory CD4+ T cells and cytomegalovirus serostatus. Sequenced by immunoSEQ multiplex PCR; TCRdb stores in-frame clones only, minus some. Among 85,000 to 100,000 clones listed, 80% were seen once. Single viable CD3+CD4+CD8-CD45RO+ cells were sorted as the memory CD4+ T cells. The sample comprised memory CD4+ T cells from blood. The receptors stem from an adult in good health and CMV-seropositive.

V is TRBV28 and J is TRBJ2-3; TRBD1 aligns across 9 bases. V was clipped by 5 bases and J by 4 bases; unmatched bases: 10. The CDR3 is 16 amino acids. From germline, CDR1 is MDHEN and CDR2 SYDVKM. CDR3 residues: CASSPPAQGASDTQYF. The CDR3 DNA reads TGTGCCAGCAGTCCCCCGGCACAGGGGGCATCAGATACGCAGTATTTT.

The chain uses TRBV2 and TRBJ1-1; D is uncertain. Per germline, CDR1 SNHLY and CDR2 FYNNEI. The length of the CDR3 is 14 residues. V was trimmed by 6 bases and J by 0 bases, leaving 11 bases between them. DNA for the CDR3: TGTGCCAGCAGGATAGACGGGGTGAACACTGAAGCTTTCTTT. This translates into CASRIDGVNTEAFF. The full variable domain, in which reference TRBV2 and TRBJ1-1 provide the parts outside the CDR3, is EPEVTQTPSHQVTQMGQEVILRCVPISNHLYFYWYRQILGQKVEFLVSFYNNEISEKSEIFDDQFSVERPDGSNFTLKIRSTKLEDSAMYFCASRIDGVNTEAFFGQGTRLTVV.

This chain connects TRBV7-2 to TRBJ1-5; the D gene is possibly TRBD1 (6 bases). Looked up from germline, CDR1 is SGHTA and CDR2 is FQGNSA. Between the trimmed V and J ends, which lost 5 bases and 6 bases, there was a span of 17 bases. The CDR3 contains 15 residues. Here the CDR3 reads CASSAGLGAFQPQHF. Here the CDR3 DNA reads TGTGCCAGCAGCGCCGGTCTGGGGGCATTTCAGCCCCAGCATTTT. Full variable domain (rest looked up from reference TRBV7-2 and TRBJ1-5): GAGVSQSPSNKVTEKGKDVELRCDPISGHTALYWYRQSLGQGLEFLIYFQGNSAPDKSGLPSDRFSAERTGGSVSTLTIQRTQQEDSAVYLCASSAGLGAFQPQHFGDGTRLSIL.

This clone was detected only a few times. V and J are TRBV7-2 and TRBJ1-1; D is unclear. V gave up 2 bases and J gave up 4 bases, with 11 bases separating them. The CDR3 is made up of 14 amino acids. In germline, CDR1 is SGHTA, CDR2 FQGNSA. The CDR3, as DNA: TGTGCCAGCAGCTTAAATGTCAGGAGCACTGAAGCTTTCTTT. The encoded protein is CASSLNVRSTEAFF.

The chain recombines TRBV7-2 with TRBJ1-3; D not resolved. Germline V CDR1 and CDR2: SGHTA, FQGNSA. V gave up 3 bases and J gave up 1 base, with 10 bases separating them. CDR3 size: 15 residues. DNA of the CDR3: TGTGCCAGCAGCTTTTATAGGTGGTCTGGAAACACCATATATTTT. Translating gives CASSFYRWSGNTIYF.

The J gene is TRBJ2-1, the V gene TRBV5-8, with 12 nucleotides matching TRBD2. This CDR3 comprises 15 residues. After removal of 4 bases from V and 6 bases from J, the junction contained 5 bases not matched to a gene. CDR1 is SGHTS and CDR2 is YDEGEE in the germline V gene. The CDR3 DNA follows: TGTGCCAGCAGCCTGCTAGCGGGAGGGGGCAATGAGCAGTTCTTC. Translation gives CASSLLAGGGNEQFF.

The CDR3 is CASRRPGSDEQYF. The CDR3 region has the DNA TGTGCCAGCAGACGTCCTGGCTCGGACGAGCAGTACTTC. V and J are TRBV6-5 and TRBJ2-7, with no clear D. Germline V CDR1 and CDR2: MNHEY, SVGAGI. The CDR3 is 13 amino acids. V was shortened by 6 bases and J by 5 bases, with 14 bases between the two germline ends.

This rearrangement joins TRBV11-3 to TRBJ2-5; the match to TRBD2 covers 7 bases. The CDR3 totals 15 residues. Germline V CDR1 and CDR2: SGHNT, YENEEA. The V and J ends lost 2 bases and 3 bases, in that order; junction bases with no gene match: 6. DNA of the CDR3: TGTGCCAGCAGCTTAAACGGGAGGCCCGAAGAGACCCAGTACTTC. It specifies CASSLNGRPEETQYF.

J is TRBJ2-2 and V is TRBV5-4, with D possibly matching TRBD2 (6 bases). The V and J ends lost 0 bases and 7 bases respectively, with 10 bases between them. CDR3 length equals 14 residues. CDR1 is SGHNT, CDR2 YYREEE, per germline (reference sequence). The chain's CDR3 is CASSLAGVDGELFF. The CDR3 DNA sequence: TGTGCCAGCAGCTTGGCGGGAGTGGACGGGGAGCTGTTTTTT.

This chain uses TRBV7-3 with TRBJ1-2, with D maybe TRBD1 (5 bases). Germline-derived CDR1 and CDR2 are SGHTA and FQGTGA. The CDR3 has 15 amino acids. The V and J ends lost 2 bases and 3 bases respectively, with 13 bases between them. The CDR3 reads CASSLGAQEDYGYTF. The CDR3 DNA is TGTGCCAGCAGCTTAGGGGCGCAGGAAGACTATGGCTACACCTTC.

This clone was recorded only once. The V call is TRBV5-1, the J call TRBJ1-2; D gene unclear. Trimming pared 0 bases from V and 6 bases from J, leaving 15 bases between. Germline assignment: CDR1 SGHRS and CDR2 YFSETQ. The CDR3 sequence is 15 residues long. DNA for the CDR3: TGCGCCAGCAGCTTGGCCGTAGGTTCAGCTGATGGCTACACCTTC. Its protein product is CASSLAVGSADGYTF. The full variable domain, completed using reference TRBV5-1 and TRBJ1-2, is KAGVTQTPRYLIKTRGQQVTLSCSPISGHRSVSWYQQTPGQGLQFLFEYFSETQRNKGNFPGRFSGRQFSNSRSEMNVSTLELGDSALYLCASSLAVGSADGYTFGSGTRLTVV.

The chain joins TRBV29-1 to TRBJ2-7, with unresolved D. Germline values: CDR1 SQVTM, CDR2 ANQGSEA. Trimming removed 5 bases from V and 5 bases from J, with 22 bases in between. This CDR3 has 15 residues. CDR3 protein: CSVTGFEQVRNEQYF. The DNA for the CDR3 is TGCAGCGTTACCGGATTTGAGCAAGTGAGGAACGAGCAGTACTTC.

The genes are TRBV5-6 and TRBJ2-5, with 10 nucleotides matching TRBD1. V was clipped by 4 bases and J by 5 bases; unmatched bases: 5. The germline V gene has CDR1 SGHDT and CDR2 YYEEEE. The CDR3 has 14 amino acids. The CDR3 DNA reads TGTGCCAGCAGCGCGGACAGGGGGGGGGAGACCCAGTACTTC. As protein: CASSADRGGETQYF.